This T cell receptor (beta chain) was documented in a study of control samples from healthy donors and cancer patients. This clone was seen a handful of times. Clones were read by immunoSEQ multiplex PCR, and TCRdb kept only the in-frame ones, dropping some. This sample has 150,000 or so clones; 90% to 95% occur once, and the top ten carry almost 6%. The junction had 5 bases not matched to a gene; V was cut back by 10 bases and J by 3 bases. The CDR3 is 14 amino acids. Germline V gene data show CDR1 as MNHEY and CDR2 as SMNVEV (reference sequence). This chain uses TRBV27 with TRBJ2-5; 13 positions agree with TRBD2. This receptor was taken from a man aged 18-30 years in good health. The sequencing sample was made of blood. The CDR3 protein is CATRGLAGEETQYF. The CDR3 DNA follows: TGTGCCACCCGTGGACTAGCGGGGGAAGAGACCCAGTACTTC.